The T cell receptor beta chain under discussion was sequenced for a study of shared clonotypes between healthy human individuals. Study at large: In total, the donors were two women and three men aged 18 to 49.

In the original analysis: Without quality scores, immunoSEQ junctional reads could not be filtered like full-length reads. Using immunoSEQ multiplex PCR, the repertoire was profiled, and TCRdb retains in-frame clones only, with some absent. V and J calls and clone size are those listed in that table; D and trimming were worked out from the DNA. The sample lists roughly 2 million clones; about 94% were seen once. Germline V gene lookup returns CDR1 MNHNS and CDR2 SASEGT. V shed 0 bases and J 8 bases; nucleotides not matched to a gene: 17. CDR3 length: 19 amino acids. Selected positively for CCR7 and CD45RO-negative, naive CD8 cells excluded terminally differentiated effector memory CD45RA+ cells. This clone is a singleton in its sample. Its target is not known. Overall study findings and caveats: For sorted subsets, rarefaction showed incomplete sequencing despite large depth. Some clonotypes were shared by all four sorted-subset donors, while others were not shared. The non-shared ones had lower generation probabilities than the shared ones.

The receptor was isolated from a man aged 18 to 29 in good health. Sequencing was done on a sample of naive CD8+ T cells sorted from blood. The chain uses TRBV6-1 and TRBJ2-1, with 9 bases fitting TRBD1. CDR3 residues: CASSEALSPVGTGKYEQFF. DNA of the CDR3: TGTGCCAGCAGTGAAGCGCTCTCCCCGGTTGGGACAGGGAAGTATGAGCAGTTCTTC.